This TCR beta chain was sequenced for a study of cytomegalovirus exposure and HLA in healthy donors. The PCR employed 60 Vbeta primers together with 13 Jbeta primers. Profiled with immunoSEQ multiplex PCR; TCRdb holds only in-frame clones, not every one. The top ten hold 1.5% to 2% of the sample, which has around 160,000 clones, roughly 66% seen once. V dropped 1 base and J dropped 6; count of bases not matched to a gene: 4. In germline, CDR1 is MGHDK, CDR2 SYGVNS. This CDR3 spans 16 amino acids. The origin of this receptor is a woman aged 18-30 years in good health and CMV-seronegative. The J gene is TRBJ1-6, the V gene TRBV25-1, with 9 positions matching TRBD1. Sequencing used PBMCs. Here the CDR3 reads CASSESGGQGNSPLHF. For the CDR3, the DNA is TGTGCCAGCAGTGAATCGGGGGGACAGGGTAATTCACCCCTCCACTTT.